This is a list of T cell receptor beta chains from one sample in a study of blood T cell repertoires in COVID-19. The method was immunoSEQ multiplex PCR; TCRdb's version includes in-frame clones alone and lacks a portion of them. The data show hundreds of thousands of clones, roughly 82% seen once. Sequencing was done on a sample of peripheral blood. The receptors were gathered from a woman between 65 and 79 years old with acute or convalescent COVID-19. Both conserved end residues are part of each CDR3. Fields, in order: J gene, V gene, D gene, clone size, CDR3 protein, CDR3 DNA. A D gene is named only where the DNA matches it firmly. Clone size, where shown, is once, few, many, or a class for clones that have expanded.

>TRBJ1-2|TRBV12-5|TRBD1|.
CASGLGTGYGYTF
TGTGCTAGTGGTTTGGGGACAGGGTATGGCTACACCTTC
>TRBJ2-1|TRBV11-2|TRBD2|.
CASSSLKRLAGGPIDEQFF
TGTGCCAGCAGCTCCCTAAAACGACTAGCGGGGGGGCCCATCGATGAGCAGTTCTTC
>TRBJ2-1|TRBV9|TRBD2|few
CASSSTSSGVSSYNEQFF
TGTGCCAGCAGCTCGACCTCTAGCGGGGTTAGCTCCTACAATGAGCAGTTCTTC
>TRBJ1-3|TRBV3-1/TRBV3-2|.|.
CASSQVRVRGNTIYF
TGTGCCAGCAGCCAAGTGCGGGTTAGGGGAAACACCATATATTTT
>TRBJ1-6|TRBV7-2|TRBD1|.
CASSPGQGRSPLHF
TGTGCCAGCAGCCCGGGACAGGGGCGTTCACCCCTCCACTTT
>TRBJ2-2|TRBV7-2|.|.
CASSQSRGNTGELFF
TGTGCCAGCAGCCAAAGCAGGGGGAACACCGGGGAGCTGTTTTTT
>TRBJ1-3|TRBV5-1|.|.
CASSPQPSSGNTIYF
TGCGCCAGCAGCCCACAGCCTTCCTCTGGAAACACCATATATTTT
>TRBJ2-5|TRBV2|TRBD2|.
CASSLAGVRETQYF
TGTGCCAGCAGTCTAGCGGGGGTCCGGGAGACCCAGTACTTC
>TRBJ2-7|TRBV6-5|TRBD2|.
CASSYSGRVSSYEQYF
TGTGCCAGCAGTTACTCCGGGAGGGTGAGCTCCTACGAGCAGTACTTC
>TRBJ2-7|TRBV2|TRBD2|.
CASSEWAGREYEQYF
TGTGCCAGCAGTGAGTGGGCAGGGAGGGAATACGAGCAGTACTTC
>TRBJ2-7|TRBV27|TRBD1|.
CASGGTGAYEQYF
TGTGCCAGCGGTGGGACAGGGGCCTACGAGCAGTACTTC
>TRBJ1-2|TRBV6-6|TRBD1|.
CASSYSTGPFYGYTF
TGTGCCAGCAGTTACTCGACAGGGCCCTTCTATGGCTACACCTTC
>TRBJ2-7|TRBV28|TRBD2|.
CASNTGPGRAIGAEQYF
TGTGCCAGCAACACGGGACCTGGGAGGGCTATAGGGGCCGAGCAGTACTTC
>TRBJ2-1|TRBV4-1|.|.
CASSQDPSQYNEQFF
TGCGCCAGCAGCCAAGATCCCTCACAGTACAATGAGCAGTTCTTC
>TRBJ1-5|TRBV3-1/TRBV3-2|TRBD1|.
CASSQAGQGKERPQHF
TGTGCCAGCAGCCAAGCGGGACAGGGTAAAGAGCGGCCCCAGCATTTT
>TRBJ1-2|TRBV14|TRBD1|.
CASSPTTGAGGYTF
TGTGCCAGCAGCCCCACGACAGGGGCAGGAGGCTACACCTTC
>TRBJ1-1|TRBV7-2|TRBD1|.
CASSLRTGGTEAFF
TGTGCCAGCAGCTTACGGACAGGGGGGACTGAAGCTTTCTTT
>TRBJ1-2|TRBV10-3|TRBD1|.
CASEGQGDYGYTF
TGTGCCAGCGAGGGACAGGGGGACTATGGCTACACCTTC
>TRBJ1-2|TRBV21-1|.|.
CASSSGGTFGYGYTF
TGTGCCAGCAGCTCAGGTGGGACATTCGGCTATGGCTACACCTTC
>TRBJ1-1|TRBV6-5|.|.
CASTNPGRATEAFF
TGTGCCAGCACCAATCCCGGGAGGGCCACTGAAGCTTTCTTT
>TRBJ1-1|TRBV7-8|.|.
CASSLVGGFRDTEAFF
TGTGCCAGCAGCTTGGTTGGGGGCTTTCGGGACACTGAAGCTTTCTTT
>TRBJ1-1|TRBV30|.|.
CAWSVTVNTEAFF
TGTGCCTGGAGTGTAACAGTGAACACTGAAGCTTTCTTT
>TRBJ2-1|TRBV24-1|TRBD1|.
CATSDPTGPYNEQFF
TGTGCCACCAGTGATCCGACAGGGCCGTACAATGAGCAGTTCTTC
>TRBJ1-2|TRBV6-5|.|few
CASSYSTGGFYGYTF
TGTGCCAGCAGTTACTCGACCGGGGGGTTCTATGGCTACACCTTC
>TRBJ2-1|TRBV2|TRBD2|.
CASQLAGDLYNEQFF
TGTGCCAGTCAGCTAGCGGGGGATCTTTACAATGAGCAGTTCTTC
>TRBJ2-3|TRBV6-2/TRBV6-3|.|.
CASSPRGGGFQPQYF
TGTGCCAGCAGTCCCAGGGGAGGGGGGTTTCAGCCCCAGTATTTT
>TRBJ2-5|TRBV24-1|TRBD2|.
CATSAPSGGLQETQYF
TGTGCCACCAGTGCCCCTAGCGGGGGCCTTCAAGAGACCCAGTACTTC
>TRBJ2-7|TRBV5-1|.|.
CASSFSDDGYYEQYF
TGCGCCAGCAGCTTCTCTGACGACGGGTACTACGAGCAGTACTTC
>TRBJ1-4|TRBV7-2|TRBD1|.
CASSLTYPGQSNEKLFF
TGTGCCAGCAGCTTAACTTATCCGGGACAGTCTAATGAAAAACTGTTTTTT
>TRBJ1-5|TRBV4-1|.|.
CASSQDLRGTGSNQPQHF
TGCGCCAGCAGCCAAGATTTACGGGGAACGGGGAGCAATCAGCCCCAGCATTTT
>TRBJ1-6|TRBV9|.|few
CASSVEASLGSPLHF
TGTGCCAGCAGCGTAGAGGCCAGCCTAGGTTCACCCCTCCACTTT
>TRBJ1-5|TRBV20-1|.|.
CSASFFRRDNQPQHF
TGCAGTGCTAGTTTTTTCAGGCGGGACAATCAGCCCCAGCATTTT
>TRBJ1-1|TRBV6-5|.|.
CASSYSHLNTEAFF
TGTGCCAGCAGTTACTCGCACTTGAACACTGAAGCTTTCTTT
>TRBJ1-2|TRBV12-3/TRBV12-4|.|.
CASTQGIIYGYTF
TGTGCCAGCACTCAGGGGATTATCTATGGCTACACCTTC
>TRBJ2-2|TRBV6-5|.|.
CASRSLGTGELFF
TGTGCCAGCAGATCCCTAGGCACCGGGGAGCTGTTTTTT
>TRBJ2-3|TRBV7-2|TRBD2|few
CASTRGLSGAGDTQYF
TGTGCCAGCACACGAGGTCTCAGCGGGGCCGGAGATACGCAGTATTTT
>TRBJ1-4|TRBV4-3|TRBD1|.
CASSQDRQGNGKLFF
TGCGCCAGCAGCCAAGATCGACAGGGAAACGGAAAACTGTTTTTT
>TRBJ1-6|TRBV7-9|TRBD1|once
CASSLEQGNSPLHF
TGTGCCAGCAGCTTAGAACAGGGGAATTCACCCCTCCACTTT
>TRBJ2-1|TRBV7-2|TRBD1|few
CASSPRDRASNEQFF
TGTGCCAGCAGCCCCCGGGACAGGGCCTCCAATGAGCAGTTCTTC
>TRBJ2-5|TRBV7-2|TRBD1|.
CASSPQDRAIQYF
TGTGCCAGCAGCCCGCAGGACAGGGCTATCCAGTACTTC